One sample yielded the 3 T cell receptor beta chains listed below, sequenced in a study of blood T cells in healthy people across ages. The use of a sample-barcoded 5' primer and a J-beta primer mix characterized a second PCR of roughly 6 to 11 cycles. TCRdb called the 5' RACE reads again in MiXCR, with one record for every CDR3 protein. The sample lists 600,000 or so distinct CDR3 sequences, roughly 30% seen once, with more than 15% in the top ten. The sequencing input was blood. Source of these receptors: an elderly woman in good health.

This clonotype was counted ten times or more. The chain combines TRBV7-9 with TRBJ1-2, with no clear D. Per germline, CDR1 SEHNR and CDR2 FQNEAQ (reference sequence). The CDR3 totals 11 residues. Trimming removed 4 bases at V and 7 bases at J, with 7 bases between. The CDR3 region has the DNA TGTGCCAGCAGCTCGGCGGGTGGCTACACCTTC. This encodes CASSSAGGYTF.

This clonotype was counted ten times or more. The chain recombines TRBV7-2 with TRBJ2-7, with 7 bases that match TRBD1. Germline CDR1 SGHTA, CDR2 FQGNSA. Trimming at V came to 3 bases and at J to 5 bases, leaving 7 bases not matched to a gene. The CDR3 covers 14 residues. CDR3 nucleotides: TGTGCCAGCAGCTTCCGACAGGGAATCAACGAGCAGTACTTC. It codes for CASSFRQGINEQYF.

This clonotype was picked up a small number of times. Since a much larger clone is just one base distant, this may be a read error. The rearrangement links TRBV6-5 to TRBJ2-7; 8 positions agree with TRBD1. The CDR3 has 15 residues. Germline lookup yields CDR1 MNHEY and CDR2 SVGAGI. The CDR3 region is CASSYRQGALYVQYF. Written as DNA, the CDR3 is TGTGCCAGCAGTTATAGGCAGGGGGCTCTCTACGTGCAGTACTTC.